This passage covers 5 T cell receptor beta chains from one sample sequenced in a study of blood T cell repertoires in COVID-19 (TCRdb year 2020). The library came from the immunoSEQ multiplex PCR assay. The immuneACCESS repertoire file appears here via TCRdb, limited to in-frame rearrangements. These files lack a portion of the clones; in checked studies, under half of the deficit traces to unresolved V genes, and the cause of the others is not known. This sample comprises about 160,000 clones, about 85% of them detected only once. About 3% of the sample rests with the top ten. Sequenced sample: peripheral blood. These TCRs come from a human donor with acute or convalescent COVID-19. The donor label of this sample is uncertain.

V is TRBV6-5 and J is TRBJ1-5; tentatively, D is TRBD1 (5 bases). CDR3 length: 13 residues. Germline CDR1 is MNHEY and CDR2 is SVGAGI. The V end was cut by 9 bases, the J end by 1 base, with 10 bases between. CDR3 coding DNA: TGTGCCAGTTCGACAGCCAGCAATCAGCCCCAGCATTTT. This gives the protein CASSTASNQPQHF.

The chain recombines TRBV3-1 (or the pseudogene TRBV3-2) with TRBJ2-2, with no clear D. The CDR3 is 12 amino acids. Germline V gene sequence: CDR1 LGHDT, CDR2 YNNKEL (reference sequence). V shed 4 bases and J shed 6 bases, with 6 bases lying between them. The CDR3 loop reads CASSRLAGELFF. In nucleotides, the CDR3 is TGTGCCAGCAGCCGTCTTGCCGGGGAGCTGTTTTTT.

V usage is TRBV25-1 and J usage is TRBJ1-1, with D possibly TRBD1 on 6 matching bases. CDR3 length: 14 amino acids. Trimming removed 1 base at V and 5 bases at J, with 11 bases between. In germline, CDR1 is MGHDK, CDR2 SYGVNS. The CDR3 loop reads CASSESLQGTEAFF. The DNA of the CDR3 is TGTGCCAGCAGTGAATCTTTACAGGGAACTGAAGCTTTCTTT. The whole variable domain, filled in from reference TRBV25-1 and TRBJ1-1, reads EADIYQTPRYLVIGTGKKITLECSQTMGHDKMYWYQQDPGMELHLIHYSYGVNSTEKGDLSSESTVSRIRTEHFPLTLESARPSHTSQYLCASSESLQGTEAFFGQGTRLTVV.

The chain has TRBV28 and TRBJ2-7; D perhaps matches TRBD2 (7 bases). The V and J ends lost 3 bases and 3 bases respectively, with 12 bases between them. Germline lookup yields CDR1 MDHEN and CDR2 SYDVKM. The length of the CDR3 is 14 residues. The CDR3 coding sequence is TGTGCCAGCAGTTTGGGGGGGGGCCTCTACGAGCAGTACTTC. Its protein is CASSLGGGLYEQYF. The variable domain in full, with the rest retrieved from reference TRBV28 and TRBJ2-7, is DVKVTQSSRYLVKRTGEKVFLECVQDMDHENMFWYRQDPGLGLRLIYFSYDVKMKEKGDIPEGYSVSREKKERFSLILESASTNQTSMYLCASSLGGGLYEQYFGPGTRLTVT.

In the case of this clone: This specimen includes other DNA sequences encoding the same CDR3. The genes are TRBV5-1 and TRBJ1-1, with unresolved D. The germline V gene encodes CDR1 SGHRS and CDR2 YFSETQ. V dropped 0 bases and J dropped 0 bases, with 9 bases sitting between them. The length of the CDR3 is 15 residues. The DNA of the CDR3 is TGCGCCAGCAGCTTGGGTGGCACCATGAACACTGAAGCTTTCTTT. This codes for CASSLGGTMNTEAFF.